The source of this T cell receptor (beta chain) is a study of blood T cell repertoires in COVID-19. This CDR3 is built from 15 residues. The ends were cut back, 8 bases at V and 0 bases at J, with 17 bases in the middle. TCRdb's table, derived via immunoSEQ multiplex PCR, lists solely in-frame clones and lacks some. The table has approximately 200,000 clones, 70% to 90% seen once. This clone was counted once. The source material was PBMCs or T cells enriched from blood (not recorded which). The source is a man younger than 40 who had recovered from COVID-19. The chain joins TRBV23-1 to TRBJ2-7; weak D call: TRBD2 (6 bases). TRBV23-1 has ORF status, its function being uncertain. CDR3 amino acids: CASPKWGDLSYEQYF. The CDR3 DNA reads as TGCGCCAGCCCTAAATGGGGGGATCTCTCCTACGAGCAGTACTTC.